The 18 T cell receptor beta chains below all came from one sample that was sequenced in a study of shared clonotypes between healthy human individuals. The repertoire was sequenced with immunoSEQ multiplex PCR; TCRdb's copy has only in-frame clones and lacks some. The sample yields roughly 1,000,000 clones, around 78% seen once. Sequencing input: memory CD4+ T cells from PBMCs. Subset meaning: CD45RA-negative fraction. The source of these receptors is a man aged 18 to 29 in good health. Some clones in this sample may be carry-over from other donors' samples.

V and J are TRBV30 and TRBJ2-3; the D gene is possibly TRBD2 (5 bases). The CDR3 runs to 14 residues. Germline assignment: CDR1 GTSNPN and CDR2 SVGIG (reference sequence). V shed 5 bases and J shed 6 bases, with 18 bases lying between them. The CDR3 loop is CAWGKSGNSDTQYF. The CDR3, as DNA: TGTGCCTGGGGAAAAAGCGGAAATAGTGATACGCAGTATTTT.

A remark on this clone: A much larger clone differs from this one at a single base, so this may be a read error. This specimen includes other DNA sequences encoding the same CDR3. This sequence joins TRBV30 and TRBJ2-5; D perhaps matches TRBD1 (5 bases). This CDR3 comprises 14 residues. Trimming shortened V by 3 bases and J by 2 bases, and 13 bases separated the two germline ends. Germline V gene sequence: CDR1 GTSNPN, CDR2 SVGIG (reference sequence). Here the CDR3 DNA reads TGTGCCTGGAGCCGACAGATCTATCAAGAGACCCAGTACTTC. Its translation is CAWSRQIYQETQYF.

The rearrangement links TRBV5-6 to TRBJ2-3; no reliable D call. There are 14 residues in the CDR3. Trimming pared 5 bases from V and 2 bases from J, leaving 12 bases between. Germline-derived CDR1 and CDR2 are SGHDT and YYEEEE. The CDR3 loop is CASSPAMYTDTQYF. CDR3 DNA sequence: TGTGCCAGCAGTCCAGCGATGTACACAGATACGCAGTATTTT. Filled out from reference TRBV5-6 and TRBJ2-3, the complete variable domain reads DAGVTQSPTHLIKTRGQQVTLRCSPKSGHDTVSWYQQALGQGPQFIFQYYEEEERQRGNFPDRFSGHQFPNYSSELNVNALLLGDSALYLCASSPAMYTDTQYFGPGTRLTVL.

The CDR3 sequence: CASTSDRFSYEQYF. The CDR3, as DNA: TGTGCCAGCACCTCGGACAGGTTCTCCTACGAGCAGTACTTC. The genes are TRBV11-2 and TRBJ2-7; TRBD1 agrees at 7 bases. V was pared by 7 bases and J by 0 bases, with 6 bases of the junction left unmatched. CDR1 and CDR2 (germline): SGHAT, FQNNGV. CDR3 length equals 14 residues.

V and J are TRBV27 and TRBJ1-1; the D gene is possibly TRBD1 (5 bases). The germline V gene encodes CDR1 MNHEY and CDR2 SMNVEV (reference sequence). Deletions cut 6 bases from V and 7 bases from J, with 12 bases between. The CDR3 is 12 amino acids. CDR3 protein: CASRRPGGEAFF. The CDR3 region has the DNA TGTGCCAGCAGGCGACCGGGGGGTGAAGCTTTCTTT.

This clone was observed a handful of times. The chain has TRBV27 and TRBJ2-7, with 10 bases lining up with TRBD1. This CDR3 has 15 amino acids. V was pared by 3 bases and J by 1 base, with 3 bases of the junction left unmatched. CDR1 and CDR2 from the germline V gene are MNHEY and SMNVEV (reference sequence). The CDR3 region has the DNA TGTGCCAGCAGTTTCCGGGACAGGGGATCCTACGAGCAGTACTTC. Translating gives CASSFRDRGSYEQYF.

This clone has only a few counts. This rearrangement joins TRBV30 to TRBJ2-5, with a possible D match to TRBD2 (6 bases). Trimming cost V 0 bases and J 5 bases, with 10 bases left between them. CDR3 length: 13 residues. The germline V gene encodes CDR1 GTSNPN and CDR2 SVGIG (reference sequence). This chain's CDR3 is CAWSVTGRETQYF. The CDR3 region has the DNA TGTGCCTGGAGTGTAACGGGGAGGGAGACCCAGTACTTC.

Only one count was recorded for this clone. The chain uses TRBV2 and TRBJ2-5, with D possibly called TRBD1 or TRBD2 (5 bases each). The CDR3 totals 14 residues. CDR1 and CDR2 from the germline V gene are SNHLY and FYNNEI. Between the trimmed V and J ends, which lost 8 bases and 2 bases, there was a span of 15 bases. The CDR3 loop is CASGGPNPQETQYF. In DNA form, the CDR3 reads TGTGCCAGCGGGGGACCCAATCCTCAAGAGACCCAGTACTTC.

V is TRBV7-8 and J is TRBJ1-2, with a weak D call TRBD1 (6 bases). This CDR3 comprises 16 residues. The germline gives CDR1 SGHVS, CDR2 FQNEAQ. Trimming stripped 5 bases from V and 4 bases from J, with 20 bases between. The CDR3 bases are TGTGCCAGCAGCCTACGTCGTTCACAGGGAGTCTATGGCTACACCTTC. Translating it yields CASSLRRSQGVYGYTF.

A note on this clone: A far larger clone is only one base removed, so a read error is likely. V usage is TRBV4-2 and J usage is TRBJ2-3; D is unresolved. Germline V gene data show CDR1 as LGHNA and CDR2 as YNFKEQ. The V and J ends lost 5 bases and 1 base respectively, with 4 bases between them. CDR3 length: 12 residues. The CDR3 sequence: CASSFRTDTQYF. The DNA for the CDR3 is TGTGCCAGCAGCTTCCGCACAGATACGCAGTATTTT.

The V call is TRBV7-9, the J call TRBJ1-5; a weak D match, TRBD1 (5 bases). V dropped 5 bases and J dropped 3 bases, with 11 bases sitting between them. The CDR3 spans 14 residues. Germline V gives CDR1 SEHNR, CDR2 FQNEAQ (reference sequence). As DNA, the CDR3 is TGTGCCAGCAGCGTAGTGGGGGACAATCAGCCCCAGCATTTT. Encoded protein: CASSVVGDNQPQHF. Supplemented by reference TRBV7-9 and TRBJ1-5, the full variable domain reads DTGVSQNPRHKITKRGQNVTFRCDPISEHNRLYWYRQTLGQGPEFLTYFQNEAQLEKSRLLSDRFSAERPKGSFSTLEIQRTEQGDSAMYLCASSVVGDNQPQHFGDGTRLSIL.

This chain links TRBV2 with TRBJ2-5; D might be TRBD1 (5 bases). The CDR3 runs to 15 residues. The V gene's germline CDR1 is SNHLY and CDR2 FYNNEI. V was pared by 0 bases and J by 7 bases, with 15 bases between. The CDR3: CASSEASDSFGTQYF. In DNA, the CDR3 is TGTGCCAGCAGTGAAGCGAGCGACAGCTTCGGGACCCAGTACTTC.

The chain couples TRBV27 to TRBJ1-1; tentative D call: TRBD1 (5 bases). With 2 bases removed from V and 1 base from J, the gap between germline ends came to 11 bases. The germline gives CDR1 MNHEY, CDR2 SMNVEV (reference sequence). This CDR3 has 15 residues. CDR3 nucleotides: TGTGCCAGCAGTTTAAGGGGTTGGGGGAACACTGAAGCTTTCTTT. It yields the protein CASSLRGWGNTEAFF.

This clone showed up just a few times. The rearrangement links TRBV6-5 to TRBJ1-1; D gene uncertain. Germline V gene data show CDR1 as MNHEY and CDR2 as SVGAGI. The V and J ends lost 0 bases and 10 bases respectively, with 12 bases between them. The CDR3 has 13 amino acids. The CDR3 protein is CASSYSAGRGAFF. In DNA, the CDR3 is TGTGCCAGCAGTTACTCGGCGGGTCGCGGAGCTTTCTTT.

The chain carries TRBV5-3 and TRBJ2-7; TRBD1 is a possible D gene (6 bases). TRBV5-3 is classed as an ORF, of uncertain function. This CDR3 is built from 16 residues. Trimming removed 4 bases at V and 2 bases at J, with 19 bases between. The DNA of the CDR3 is TGTGCCAGAAGCCTCGGGTGGGGGCGGTTGGCCTACGAGCAGTACTTC. It specifies CARSLGWGRLAYEQYF.

The chain joins TRBV6-6 to TRBJ2-1, with D unclear. This CDR3 spans 14 amino acids. The germline CDR1 and CDR2 sequences are MNHNY and SVGAGI (reference sequence). V was pared by 7 bases and J by 0 bases, with 10 bases between. In nucleotides, the CDR3 is TGTGCCAGCAAGCTCACGAGCTCCTACAATGAGCAGTTCTTC. It translates to CASKLTSSYNEQFF.

The chain recombines TRBV5-1 with TRBJ1-3; the D is unclear. The CDR3 spans 15 residues. Trimming shortened V by 2 bases and J by 4 bases, and 13 bases separated the two germline ends. Germline V gives CDR1 SGHRS, CDR2 YFSETQ. CDR3 nucleotide sequence: TGCGCCAGCAGCTTAGGAGGGTTTCCAGGAAACACCATATATTTT. Encoded protein: CASSLGGFPGNTIYF.

The CDR3 DNA is TGCAGCGTCGGACAGACGGGCGGCCACGAGCAGTACTTC. It encodes CSVGQTGGHEQYF. The gene calls are TRBV29-1 and TRBJ2-7; tentative D call: TRBD1 (6 bases). V was cut by 6 bases and J by 5 bases, with 17 bases left in between. The CDR3 extends over 13 amino acids. Germline loops: CDR1 SQVTM, CDR2 ANQGSEA.